One and the same sample provided the 27 T cell receptor beta chains below, sequenced in a study. MiXCR, run by TCRdb on the 5' RACE reads, gives a single entry per CDR3 protein. The sample lists fewer than 15,000 distinct CDR3 sequences, under 25% occurring once. The sample taken for sequencing was naive CD4+ T cells sorted from blood. Noted subset: naive CD4+ T cells, CD4+CD45RA+CD25-. These receptors originate from a female donor with breast cancer.

This clonotype has more than one count but fewer than ten. A read error is possible here, since a much larger clone lies one base away. The chain employs TRBV21-1 and TRBJ1-2. TRBV21-1 is assigned pseudogene status. The CDR3 runs 14 residues. The CDR3 nucleotides read TGTGCCAGCAGCAAAGTGGCTAGGTTACAGGGCTACACCTTC. It yields the protein CASSKVARLQGYTF.

With respect to this clonotype: Given the absence of the conserved phenylalanine or tryptophan at the CDR3 end, a read error is likely. The limits of the CDR3 on the DNA are not certain, so only TCRdb's listed CDR3 is given. The chain recombines TRBV20-1 with TRBJ1-1. The CDR3 length is 11 residues, termini included. In germline, CDR1 is DFQATT, CDR2 SNEGSKA (reference sequence). The CDR3 reads CSARDGMKAFI.

There are many counts of this clonotype. The rearrangement links TRBV7-9 to TRBJ1-1; no definite D call. V shed 5 bases and J shed 2 bases, with 9 bases lying between them. Germline loops: CDR1 SEHNR, CDR2 FQNEAQ (reference sequence). CDR3 length: 13 residues. The CDR3 loop is CASSLTRNTEAFF. The CDR3 DNA reads as TGTGCCAGCAGCCTAACACGTAACACTGAAGCTTTCTTT. The whole variable domain, filled in from reference TRBV7-9 and TRBJ1-1, reads DTGVSQNPRHKITKRGQNVTFRCDPISEHNRLYWYRQTLGQGPEFLTYFQNEAQLEKSRLLSDRFSAERPKGSFSTLEIQRTEQGDSAMYLCASSLTRNTEAFFGQGTRLTVV.

Concerning this clonotype itself: This sequence may be a read error, since a much larger clone differs from it by one base. The chain combines TRBV2 with TRBJ1-5; the D gene is possibly TRBD1 (5 bases). The CDR3 sequence is 15 residues long. Per the germline V gene, CDR1 is SNHLY and CDR2 is FYNNEI. The DNA of the CDR3 is TGTGCCAACAGTGAAGGGGTGACAGCTAATCAGCCCCAGCATTTT. This sequence encodes CANSEGVTANQPQHF.

With respect to this clonotype: A read error is likely, as this CDR3 ends without the conserved phenylalanine or tryptophan. The CDR3 nucleotides are TGCGCCAGCAGCAGATTCGGACTAGCCCACAATGAGCAGTTCCTC. Protein sequence: CASSRFGLAHNEQFL. The genes are TRBV5-1 and TRBJ2-1; 8 bases match TRBD2. The V and J ends lost 4 bases and 5 bases, in that order; junction bases with no gene match: 8. Germline assignment: CDR1 SGHRS and CDR2 YFSETQ. This CDR3 is built from 15 residues.

In its sample, this clonotype is medium-sized. The chain has TRBV7-3 and TRBJ2-1; the match to TRBD1 covers 7 bases. This CDR3 has 15 residues. The germline gives CDR1 SGHTA, CDR2 FQGTGA. Losses at the gene ends were 2 bases for V and 3 bases for J; bases not matched to a gene: 4. The DNA of the CDR3 is TGTGCCAGCAGCTTATTTTCAGGGGGCTACAATGAGCAGTTCTTC. It translates to CASSLFSGGYNEQFF.

This clonotype was detected a few times. V usage is TRBV7-9 and J usage is TRBJ2-3; D may be TRBD1 (6 bases). Trimming removed 5 bases from V and 0 bases from J, with 12 bases in between. CDR3 size: 15 residues. Germline CDR1 and CDR2: SEHNR and FQNEAQ (reference sequence). The CDR3 sequence is CASSVGTPSTDTQYF. The CDR3 DNA reads as TGTGCCAGCAGCGTTGGGACACCTAGCACAGATACGCAGTATTTT.

A word on this clonotype: A much larger clone differs by one base, so this may be a read error. The CDR3 DNA sequence: TGCGCCAGCAGCTTGGGACTAGCGGGACACACAGATACGCAGTATTTT. Translating it yields CASSLGLAGHTDTQYF. The chain employs TRBV5-1 and TRBJ2-3, with 11 positions matching TRBD2. CDR3 length equals 16 residues. V gave up 0 bases and J gave up 2 bases; unmatched junction bases: 2. CDR1 is SGHRS, CDR2 YFSETQ, per germline.

This clonotype has ten or more counts. The J gene is TRBJ2-4, the V gene TRBV11-2; 8 bases agree with TRBD1. Unmatched junction bases numbered 6, after V lost 1 base and J lost 13 bases. Germline CDR1 SGHAT, CDR2 FQNNGV. The CDR3 length is 13 residues. The CDR3 DNA follows: TGTGCCAGCAGCTTAGTTTGGGACAGGCCACAGTACTTC. Translating gives CASSLVWDRPQYF.

By sample fraction, this clonotype is medium-sized. The V and J genes are TRBV18 and TRBJ1-1; 8 nucleotides match TRBD1. Germline V lookup: CDR1 KGHSH, CDR2 LQKENI. The CDR3 loop spans 13 amino acids. Trimming cost V 6 bases and J 3 bases; bases outside gene matches: 3. CDR3 nucleotides: TGTGCCAGCTCGCCGACAGGGGACACTGAAGCTTTCTTT. This gives the protein CASSPTGDTEAFF. The variable domain in full, completed from reference TRBV18 and TRBJ1-1, reads NAGVMQNPRHLVRRRGQEARLRCSPMKGHSHVYWYRQLPEEGLKFMVYLQKENIIDESGMPKERFSAEFPKEGPSILRIQQVVRGDSAAYFCASSPTGDTEAFFGQGTRLTVV.

This clonotype is categorized as medium-sized. The chain has TRBV5-1 and TRBJ2-3; 11 nucleotides agree with TRBD2. Germline CDR1 is SGHRS and CDR2 is YFSETQ. J gave up 6 bases and V 5 bases, and 8 bases lay outside the gene matches. The CDR3 covers 15 residues. CDR3 amino acids: CASRPIAGGPDTQYF. CDR3 DNA sequence: TGCGCCAGCAGGCCTATAGCGGGAGGGCCGGATACGCAGTATTTT.

This clonotype was seen only a few times. The J gene is TRBJ2-7, the V gene TRBV4-2; the match to TRBD2 covers 13 bases. The CDR3 length is 18 residues. Germline lookup yields CDR1 LGHNA and CDR2 YNFKEQ. The trim removed 4 bases at V and 4 bases at J, leaving 13 bases unmatched. CDR3 sequence: CASSLMQSRTSGSYEQYF. The CDR3 region has the DNA TGTGCCAGCAGCCTTATGCAATCTCGGACTAGCGGGAGTTACGAGCAGTACTTC.

This clonotype is medium-sized (0.01 to 0.1%) by share. The chain has TRBV5-1 and TRBJ2-1, with D perhaps TRBD1 or TRBD2 (7 bases each). This CDR3 has 20 residues. V lost 4 bases to trimming and J lost 1 base, with 27 bases between them. Per the germline V gene, CDR1 is SGHRS and CDR2 is YFSETQ. CDR3 loop: CASSPTTGVPTSRSYNEQFF. CDR3 nucleotides: TGCGCCAGCAGCCCGACCACAGGGGTACCGACTAGCAGGTCCTACAATGAGCAGTTCTTC.

The V call is TRBV20-1, the J call TRBJ1-5; D possibly corresponds to TRBD1 (5 bases). V was cut by 1 base and J by 1 base, with 5 bases left in between. Germline CDR1 DFQATT, CDR2 SNEGSKA (reference sequence). The CDR3 sequence is 13 residues long. CDR3 protein: CSARGDSNQPQHF. CDR3 bases: TGCAGTGCTAGAGGGGACAGCAATCAGCCCCAGCATTTT.

Ten or more counts support this clonotype. The chain links TRBV5-1 to TRBJ2-1; D gene unclear. Germline CDR1 SGHRS, CDR2 YFSETQ. V was shortened by 0 bases and J by 6 bases, with 7 bases between the two germline ends. CDR3 length: 13 residues. This CDR3 reads CASSLAGPNEQFF. The CDR3 region has the DNA TGCGCCAGCAGCTTGGCAGGTCCCAATGAGCAGTTCTTC.

This chain connects TRBV6-5 to TRBJ1-6; D gene unclear. The V gene lost 6 bases and the J gene lost 4 bases, with 10 bases spanning the gap. The germline CDR1 and CDR2 sequences are MNHEY and SVGAGI. The CDR3 contains 14 residues. CDR3 nucleotides: TGTGCCAGCAGCCGGAACCGGTATAATTCACCCCTCCACTTT. It codes for CASSRNRYNSPLHF.

By frequency in the sample, this clonotype is medium-sized. The CDR3 DNA is TGTGCCAGCAGCCGCAGGGACCGGGCGAACACTGAAGCTTTCTTT. It translates to CASSRRDRANTEAFF. The chain joins TRBV7-9 to TRBJ1-1, with D perhaps TRBD1 (5 bases). Trimming shortened V by 5 bases and J by 1 base, and 14 bases separated the two germline ends. Germline values: CDR1 SEHNR, CDR2 FQNEAQ (reference sequence). The CDR3 spans 15 residues.

The chain uses TRBV24-1 and TRBJ1-6; D ambiguous. Germline V gene lookup returns CDR1 KGHDR and CDR2 SFDVKD. The CDR3 spans 16 residues. The ends were cut back, 2 bases at V and 6 bases at J, with 13 bases in the middle. Here the CDR3 reads CATSDSRVGPNSPLHF. The CDR3 nucleotides read TGTGCCACCAGTGATTCTCGGGTTGGCCCTAATTCACCCCTCCACTTT.

This clonotype ranks as medium-sized. The chain has TRBV4-1 and TRBJ2-4; perhaps TRBD2 as D (6 bases). Germline lookup yields CDR1 MGHRA and CDR2 YSYEKL. Trimming pared 4 bases from V and 0 bases from J, leaving 19 bases between. CDR3 length: 18 amino acids. CDR3 in amino acids: CASSPRDRLKLAKNIQYF. CDR3 nucleotide sequence: TGCGCCAGCAGCCCGCGGGACCGTTTAAAATTAGCCAAAAACATTCAGTACTTC.

This rearrangement joins TRBV19 to TRBJ2-7, with 7 positions matching TRBD1. The ends lost 6 bases at V and 2 bases at J; junction bases unmatched: 4. CDR3 length: 13 amino acids. Germline values: CDR1 LNHDA, CDR2 SQIVND (reference sequence). The CDR3 DNA reads as TGTGCCAGTAGCCGGGACAGCACCTACGAGCAGTACTTC. It translates to CASSRDSTYEQYF.

The V gene is TRBV20-1, the J gene TRBJ1-5; the D is unclear. Per germline, CDR1 DFQATT and CDR2 SNEGSKA (reference sequence). The CDR3 has 16 residues. The V end was cut by 6 bases, the J end by 0 bases, with 18 bases between. In DNA form, the CDR3 reads TGCAGTGCCCACCCCGCCGGAAGCTCTAGCAATCAGCCCCAGCATTTT. Translated, it gives CSAHPAGSSSNQPQHF.

This clonotype rates as medium-sized. The V call is TRBV20-1, the J call TRBJ2-1; 9 bases line up with TRBD1. The CDR3 contains 14 residues. The junction had 10 bases not matched to a gene; V was cut back by 5 bases and J by 8 bases. Germline CDR1 is DFQATT and CDR2 is SNEGSKA (reference sequence). The CDR3 DNA follows: TGCAGTGCTCTCGGACAGGGGAGAATAGATGAGCAGTTCTTC. Translated, it gives CSALGQGRIDEQFF.

This clonotype was found a few times. CDR3 loop: CSARTGTSSYEQYF. The CDR3 DNA reads as TGCAGTGCTAGAACCGGGACTAGCAGCTACGAGCAGTACTTC. This chain joins TRBV20-1 and TRBJ2-7; TRBD2 agrees at 9 bases. Unmatched junction bases numbered 5, after V lost 2 bases and J lost 3 bases. There are 14 residues in the CDR3. CDR1 is DFQATT, CDR2 SNEGSKA, per germline (reference sequence).

V is TRBV19 and J is TRBJ2-1; TRBD1 matches 9 bases. V gave up 6 bases and J gave up 7 bases; unmatched junction bases: 10. Germline V gene sequence: CDR1 LNHDA, CDR2 SQIVND (reference sequence). CDR3 length equals 15 residues. In DNA form, the CDR3 reads TGTGCCAGTAGGGGGCCGGGACAGGGATTGAATGAGCAGTTCTTC. Translation: CASRGPGQGLNEQFF.

This clonotype was counted between two and nine times. The chain employs TRBV12-3 or TRBV12-4 and TRBJ1-5; the D gene is possibly TRBD1 (5 bases). This CDR3 spans 15 amino acids. Trimming shortened V by 5 bases and J by 4 bases, and 15 bases separated the two germline ends. DNA of the CDR3: TGTGCCAGCAGTCTACTGCGGGGGACGAATCAGCCCCAGCATTTT. Its protein is CASSLLRGTNQPQHF.

This clonotype was counted at least ten times. This chain uses TRBV9 with TRBJ2-1, with D perhaps assigned TRBD1 or TRBD2 (5 bases each). This CDR3 comprises 18 residues. Per the germline V gene, CDR1 is SGDLS and CDR2 is YYNGEE. V was shortened by 1 base and J by 2 bases, with 19 bases between the two germline ends. The CDR3 DNA is TGTGCCAGCAGCGTATCGGGACCCGCGAGCTTACCCTACAATGAGCAGTTCTTC. Its translation: CASSVSGPASLPYNEQFF.

This rearrangement joins TRBV5-1 to TRBJ2-3; TRBD2 agrees at 13 bases. Germline lookup yields CDR1 SGHRS and CDR2 YFSETQ. CDR3 length equals 16 residues. The V gene end was trimmed by 3 bases and the J gene end by 5 bases; junction bases not matched to a gene: 6. The CDR3 nucleotides are TGCGCCAGCAGCTCGGGGACTAGCGGGATGGGAGATACGCAGTATTTT. This sequence encodes CASSSGTSGMGDTQYF.